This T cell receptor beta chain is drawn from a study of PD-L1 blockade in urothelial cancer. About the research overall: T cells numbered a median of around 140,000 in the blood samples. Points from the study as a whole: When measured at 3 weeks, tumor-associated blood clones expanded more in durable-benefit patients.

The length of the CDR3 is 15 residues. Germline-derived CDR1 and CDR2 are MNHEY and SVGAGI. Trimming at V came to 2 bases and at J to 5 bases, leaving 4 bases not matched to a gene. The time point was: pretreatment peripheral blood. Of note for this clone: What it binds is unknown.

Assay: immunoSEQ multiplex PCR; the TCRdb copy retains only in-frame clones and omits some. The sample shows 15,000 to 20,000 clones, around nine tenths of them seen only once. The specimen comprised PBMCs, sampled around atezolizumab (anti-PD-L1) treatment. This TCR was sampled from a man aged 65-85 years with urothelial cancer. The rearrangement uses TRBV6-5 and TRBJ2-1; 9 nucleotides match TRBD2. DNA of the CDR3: TGTGCCAGCAGTTACAGGCGGGGGGGCGACAATGAGCAGTTCTTC. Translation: CASSYRRGGDNEQFF.